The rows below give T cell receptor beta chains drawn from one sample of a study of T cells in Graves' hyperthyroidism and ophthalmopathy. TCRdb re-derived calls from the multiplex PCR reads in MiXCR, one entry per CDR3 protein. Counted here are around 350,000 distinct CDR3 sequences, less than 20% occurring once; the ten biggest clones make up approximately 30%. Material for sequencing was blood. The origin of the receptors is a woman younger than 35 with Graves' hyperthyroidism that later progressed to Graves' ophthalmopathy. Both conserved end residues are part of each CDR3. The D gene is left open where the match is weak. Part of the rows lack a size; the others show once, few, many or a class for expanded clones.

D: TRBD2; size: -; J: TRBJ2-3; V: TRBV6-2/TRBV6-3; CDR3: CASGPQGLAGVDTQYF; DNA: TGTGCCAGCGGTCCCCAGGGACTAGCGGGAGTAGATACGCAGTATTTT
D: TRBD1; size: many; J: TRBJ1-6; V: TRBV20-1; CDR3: CSAKRTGGGNSPLHF; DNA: TGCAGTGCTAAACGGACAGGGGGCGGGAATTCACCCCTCCACTTT
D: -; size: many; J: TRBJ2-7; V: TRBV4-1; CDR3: CASSQGRRAPYEQYF; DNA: TGCGCCAGCAGCCAAGGACGCCGGGCCCCATACGAGCAGTACTTC
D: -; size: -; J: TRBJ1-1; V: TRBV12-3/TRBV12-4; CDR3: CASSLDFTGKNTEAFF; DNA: TGTGCCAGCAGTTTAGACTTTACAGGGAAGAACACTGAAGCTTTCTTT
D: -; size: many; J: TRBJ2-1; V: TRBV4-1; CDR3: CASSQVGTPSSYNEQFF; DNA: TGCGCCAGCAGCCAAGTCGGGACACCGAGCTCCTACAATGAGCAGTTCTTC
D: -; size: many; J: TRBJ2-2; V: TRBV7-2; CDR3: CASRSRGTGELFF; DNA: TGTGCCAGCAGAAGCAGGGGCACCGGGGAGCTGTTTTTT
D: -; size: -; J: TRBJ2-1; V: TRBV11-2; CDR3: CASSLGPPHIDLTPTGEQFF; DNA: TGTGCCAGCAGCTTAGGCCCCCCGCATATTGACCTGACCCCAACAGGTGAGCAGTTCTTC
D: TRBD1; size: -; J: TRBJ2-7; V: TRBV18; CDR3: CASSALIRGLEDEQYF; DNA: TGTGCCAGCTCAGCCCTTATCAGGGGGCTCGAGGACGAGCAGTACTTC
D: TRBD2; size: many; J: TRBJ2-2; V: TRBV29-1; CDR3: CSVRGRNTGELFF; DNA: TGCAGCGTTCGCGGGAGAAACACCGGGGAGCTGTTTTTT
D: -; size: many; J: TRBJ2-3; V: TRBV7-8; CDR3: CASSFGRFPGRQIRDTQYF; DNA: TGTGCCAGCAGCTTCGGACGGTTCCCAGGGAGGCAAATCAGAGATACGCAGTATTTT
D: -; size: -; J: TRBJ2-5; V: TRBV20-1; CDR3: CSAPGPGVETQYF; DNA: TGCAGTGCCCCCGGGCCGGGAGTGGAGACCCAGTACTTC
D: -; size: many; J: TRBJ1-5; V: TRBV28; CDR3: CASRPSRGIGNQPQHF; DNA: TGTGCCAGCAGGCCCTCACGGGGGATCGGCAATCAGCCCCAGCATTTT
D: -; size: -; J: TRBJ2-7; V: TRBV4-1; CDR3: CASSQDNAAGGYEQYF; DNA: TGCGCCAGCAGCCAAGATAATGCGGCGGGCGGGTACGAGCAGTACTTC
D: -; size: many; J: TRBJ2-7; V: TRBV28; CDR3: CASGWTHSWRLEQYF; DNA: TGTGCCAGCGGATGGACACACTCCTGGCGCTTGGAGCAGTACTTC
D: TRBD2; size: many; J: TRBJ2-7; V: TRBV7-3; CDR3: CASSLMASGRDEQYF; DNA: TGTGCCAGCAGCTTAATGGCTAGCGGGAGAGACGAGCAGTACTTC
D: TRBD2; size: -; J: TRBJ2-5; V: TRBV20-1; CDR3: CSARDAASGKETQYF; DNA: TGCAGTGCTAGAGATGCAGCTAGCGGGAAGGAGACCCAGTACTTC
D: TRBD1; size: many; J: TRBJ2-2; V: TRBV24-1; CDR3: CATSVGQGAAGELFF; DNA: TGTGCCACCAGTGTTGGACAGGGGGCCGCCGGGGAGCTGTTTTTT
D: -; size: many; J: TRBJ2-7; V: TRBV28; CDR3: CASTWQGNYEQYF; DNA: TGTGCCAGCACGTGGCAGGGGAACTACGAGCAGTACTTC
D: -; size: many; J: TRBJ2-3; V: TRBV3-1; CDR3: CASSRTRVDTQYF; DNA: TGTGCCAGCAGCCGGACTCGTGTAGATACGCAGTATTTT
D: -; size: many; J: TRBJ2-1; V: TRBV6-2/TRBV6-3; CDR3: CASSWLYNNEQFF; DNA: TGTGCCAGCAGTTGGTTATACAACAATGAGCAGTTCTTC
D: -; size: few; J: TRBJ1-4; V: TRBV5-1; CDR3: CASSFYPDSGNEKLFF; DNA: TGCGCCAGCAGCTTTTACCCAGACAGCGGTAATGAAAAACTGTTTTTT
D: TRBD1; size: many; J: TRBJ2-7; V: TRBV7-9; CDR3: CASSLVGTAPSSYEQYF; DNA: TGTGCCAGCAGCTTAGTCGGGACAGCTCCTTCCTCCTACGAGCAGTACTTC
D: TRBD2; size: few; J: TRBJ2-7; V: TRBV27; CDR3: CASSLLGGRPLGEQYF; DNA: TGTGCCAGCAGTTTATTGGGCGGGAGGCCCTTGGGCGAGCAGTACTTC
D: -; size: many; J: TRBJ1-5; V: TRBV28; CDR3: CASNPGANQPQHF; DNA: TGTGCCAGCAACCCAGGGGCCAATCAGCCCCAGCATTTT
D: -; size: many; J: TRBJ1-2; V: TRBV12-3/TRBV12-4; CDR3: CASSLWVNYGYTF; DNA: TGTGCCAGCAGTTTGTGGGTTAACTATGGCTACACCTTC
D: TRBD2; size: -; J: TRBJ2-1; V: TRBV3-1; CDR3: CASSQDRLAPSYNEQFF; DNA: TGTGCCAGCAGCCAAGATCGACTAGCCCCATCCTACAATGAGCAGTTCTTC
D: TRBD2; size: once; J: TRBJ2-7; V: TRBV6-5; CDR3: CASSSPTGTGGLAGSSYEQYF; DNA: TGTGCCAGCAGTTCGCCTACCGGGACAGGGGGACTAGCGGGAAGCTCCTACGAGCAGTACTTC
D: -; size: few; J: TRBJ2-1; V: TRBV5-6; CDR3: CASSFVGSYNEQFF; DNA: TGTGCCAGCAGCTTTGTCGGCTCCTACAATGAGCAGTTCTTC
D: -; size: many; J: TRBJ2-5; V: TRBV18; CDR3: CASTTQQETQYF; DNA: TGTGCCAGCACGACCCAACAAGAGACCCAGTACTTC
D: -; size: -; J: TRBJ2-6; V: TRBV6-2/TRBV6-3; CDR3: CASSYWRGSSGANVLTF; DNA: TGTGCCAGCAGTTACTGGCGGGGTTCGTCTGGGGCCAACGTCCTGACTTTC
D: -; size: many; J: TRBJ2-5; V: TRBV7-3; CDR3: CASSQEYQETQYF; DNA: TGTGCCAGCAGCCAGGAGTACCAAGAGACCCAGTACTTC
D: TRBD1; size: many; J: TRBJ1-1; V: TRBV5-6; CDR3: CASSLQGAILNTEAFF; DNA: TGTGCCAGCAGCCTACAGGGGGCGATTCTGAACACTGAAGCTTTCTTT
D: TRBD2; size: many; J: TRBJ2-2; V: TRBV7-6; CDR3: CASSFPFTSGANTGELFF; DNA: TGTGCCAGCAGCTTTCCCTTCACTAGCGGGGCGAACACCGGGGAGCTGTTTTTT
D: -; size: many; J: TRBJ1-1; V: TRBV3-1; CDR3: CASSQMSNTEAFF; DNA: TGTGCCAGCAGCCAAATGAGTAACACTGAAGCTTTCTTT
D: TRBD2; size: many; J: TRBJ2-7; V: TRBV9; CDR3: CASSVAPTSGYEQYF; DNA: TGTGCCAGCAGCGTAGCCCCCACTAGCGGCTACGAGCAGTACTTC
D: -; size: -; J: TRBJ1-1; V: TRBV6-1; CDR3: CASSFASRGAFF; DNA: TGTGCCAGCAGTTTCGCCTCCCGTGGAGCTTTCTTT
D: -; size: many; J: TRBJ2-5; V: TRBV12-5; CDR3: CASGLGGEETQYF; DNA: TGTGCTAGTGGCTTAGGGGGGGAAGAGACCCAGTACTTC
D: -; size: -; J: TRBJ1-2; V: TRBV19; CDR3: CASSIRANRVHYGYTF; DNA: TGTGCCAGTAGTATCCGGGCCAACAGGGTGCACTATGGCTACACCTTC
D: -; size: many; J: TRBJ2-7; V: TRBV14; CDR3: CASSQVSPYEQYF; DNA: TGTGCCAGCAGCCAGGTCAGCCCCTACGAGCAGTACTTC
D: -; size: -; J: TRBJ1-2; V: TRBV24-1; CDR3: CATSDPDSKEVYTF; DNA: TGTGCCACCAGTGACCCGGACTCAAAGGAAGTCTACACCTTC
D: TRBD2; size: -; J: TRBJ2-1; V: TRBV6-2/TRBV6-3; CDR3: CAISDGTSGHPGYNEQFF; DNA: TGTGCCATCAGTGACGGGACTAGCGGCCACCCGGGATACAATGAGCAGTTCTTC
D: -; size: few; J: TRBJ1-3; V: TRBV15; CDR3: CATSDWSSGNTIYF; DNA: TGTGCCACCAGCGACTGGAGCTCTGGAAACACCATATATTTT
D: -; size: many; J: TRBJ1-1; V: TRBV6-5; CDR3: CASTGLRAFF; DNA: TGTGCCAGCACAGGACTCCGGGCTTTCTTT
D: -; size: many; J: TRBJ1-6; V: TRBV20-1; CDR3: CSASDSSYNSPLHF; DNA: TGCAGTGCTAGTGACAGCTCCTATAATTCACCCCTCCACTTT
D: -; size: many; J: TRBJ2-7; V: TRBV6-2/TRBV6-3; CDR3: CASSYVQDYEQYF; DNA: TGTGCCAGCAGTTACGTCCAAGACTACGAGCAGTACTTC
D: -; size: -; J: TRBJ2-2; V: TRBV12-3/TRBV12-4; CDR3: CASTPRGSNTGELFF; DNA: TGTGCCAGCACCCCCCGTGGTTCGAACACCGGGGAGCTGTTTTTT
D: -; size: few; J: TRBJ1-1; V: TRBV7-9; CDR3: CASSLDSYGTEAFF; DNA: TGTGCCAGCAGCTTAGACAGTTATGGGACTGAAGCTTTCTTT
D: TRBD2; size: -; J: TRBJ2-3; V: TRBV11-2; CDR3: CASRSPSGSTDTQYF; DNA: TGTGCCAGCAGATCCCCTAGCGGTTCCACAGATACGCAGTATTTT
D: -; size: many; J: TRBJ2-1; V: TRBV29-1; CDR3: CSVGAGQGYNEQFF; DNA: TGCAGCGTTGGGGCAGGGCAGGGCTACAATGAGCAGTTCTTC
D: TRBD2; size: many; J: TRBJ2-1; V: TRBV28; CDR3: CASRDAGGPGDNEQFF; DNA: TGTGCCAGCAGAGATGCGGGAGGGCCAGGAGACAATGAGCAGTTCTTC
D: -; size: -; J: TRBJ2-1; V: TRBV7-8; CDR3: CASSLTSIQNEQFF; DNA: TGTGCCAGCAGCTTAACAAGTATACAGAATGAGCAGTTCTTC
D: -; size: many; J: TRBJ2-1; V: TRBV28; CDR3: CASLHQVGEQFF; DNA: TGTGCCAGCCTTCATCAAGTCGGTGAGCAGTTCTTC
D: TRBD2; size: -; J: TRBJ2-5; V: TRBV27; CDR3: CASSFVGSGSLRETQYF; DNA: TGTGCCAGCAGTTTTGTAGGGAGCGGGAGCTTGCGGGAGACCCAGTACTTC